This T cell receptor (beta chain) appears in the sequencing data of a study of T cell responses to AZD1222 COVID-19 vaccine. General study points: Spike-wide coverage was observed for vaccine-associated CD4 TCRs, with dominant responses at 160-218 and 743-854. After two AZD1222 doses, spike-specific TCR breadth and depth rose versus day 0.

Worth noting for this clone: The antigen is undetermined.

Clones were sequenced by immunoSEQ multiplex PCR, and TCRdb holds only the in-frame ones, with some missing. The table has 70,000 to 75,000 clones, 70% to 90% seen once. The germline CDR1 and CDR2 sequences are SNHLY and FYNNEI. The CDR3 spans 12 residues. Trimming stripped 1 base from V and 4 bases from J, with 5 bases between. The sequencing here drew on peripheral blood, taken 28 days after the second AZD1222 dose. This TCR came from an adult who received the AZD1222 COVID-19 vaccine. This chain uses TRBV2 with TRBJ2-7; no clear D gene. CDR3 coding DNA: TGTGCCAGCAGTGAAGTGGATTACGAGCAGTACTTC. Translation: CASSEVDYEQYF.